Included here is one T cell receptor beta chain sequence, with context. This entry belongs to a study of OX40 agonist ivuxolimab in advanced cancers. Across the whole study: Given to patients was ivuxolimab, an agonistic anti-OX40 (CD134) antibody.

Trimming removed 1 base from V and 6 bases from J, with 8 bases in between. The length of the CDR3 is 13 residues. Germline V gene data show CDR1 as SGHRS and CDR2 as YFSETQ. Profiling relied on immunoSEQ multiplex PCR, and the TCRdb table lists in-frame clones only, not all of them. In the table there are tens of thousands of clones, about 89% of which are singletons. The material was CD4+ or CD8+ T cells sorted from blood, obtained in a trial of the OX40 agonist ivuxolimab. The receptor comes from an adult with an advanced solid tumor such as melanoma, head and neck, liver or kidney cancer. This chain uses TRBV5-1 with TRBJ1-5; no reliable D call. The CDR3 bases are TGCGCCAGCAGCTTGAGGTTAGGTCAGCCCCAGCATTTT. Its translation: CASSLRLGQPQHF.